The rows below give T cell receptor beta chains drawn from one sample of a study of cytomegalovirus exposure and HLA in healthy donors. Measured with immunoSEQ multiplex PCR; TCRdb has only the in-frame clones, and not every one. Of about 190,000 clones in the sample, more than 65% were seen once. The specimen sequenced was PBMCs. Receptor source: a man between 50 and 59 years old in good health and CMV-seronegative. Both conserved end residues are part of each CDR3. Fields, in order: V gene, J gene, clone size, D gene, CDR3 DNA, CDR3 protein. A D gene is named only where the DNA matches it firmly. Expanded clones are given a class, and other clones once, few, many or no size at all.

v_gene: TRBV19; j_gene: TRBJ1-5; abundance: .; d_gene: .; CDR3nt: TGTGCCTCAGTAGGGGGGGCGGACAATCAGCCCCAGCATTTT; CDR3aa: CASVGGADNQPQHF
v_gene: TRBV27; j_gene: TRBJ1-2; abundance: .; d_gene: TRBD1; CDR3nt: TGTGCCAGCAGTCCTGGGACAGGGGACTTGTATGGCTACACCTTC; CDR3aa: CASSPGTGDLYGYTF
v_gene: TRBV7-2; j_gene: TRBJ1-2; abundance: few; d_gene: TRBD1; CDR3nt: TGTGCCAGCAGCCTTGGACAGGGAGAGGGCTATGGCTACACCTTC; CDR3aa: CASSLGQGEGYGYTF
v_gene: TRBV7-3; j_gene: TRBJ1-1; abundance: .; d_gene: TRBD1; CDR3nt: TGTGCCAGCAGCTTAGGACAGGGCACTGAAGCTTTCTTT; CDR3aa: CASSLGQGTEAFF
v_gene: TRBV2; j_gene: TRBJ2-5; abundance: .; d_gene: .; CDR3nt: TGTGCCAGCAGTGAACGGTTTCGAAAAGAGACCCAGTACTTC; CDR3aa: CASSERFRKETQYF
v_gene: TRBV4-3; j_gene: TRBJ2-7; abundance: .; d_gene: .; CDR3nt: TGCGCCAGCAGCCAAGATGCAGGGCATTACGAGCAGTACTTC; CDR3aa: CASSQDAGHYEQYF
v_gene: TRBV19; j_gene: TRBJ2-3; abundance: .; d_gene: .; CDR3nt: TGTGCCAGTAGTATTTCAGGAAAGTCCACAGATACGCAGTATTTT; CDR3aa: CASSISGKSTDTQYF
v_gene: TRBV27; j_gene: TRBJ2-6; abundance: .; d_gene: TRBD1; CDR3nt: TGTGCCAGCAGTCGGGGACAGGTTGGAATTATCGACGTCCTGACTTTC; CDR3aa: CASSRGQVGIIDVLTF
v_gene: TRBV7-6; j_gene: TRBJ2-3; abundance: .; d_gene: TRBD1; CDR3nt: TGTGCCAGCAGCTCCGGGACAGGTCAAGATACGCAGTATTTT; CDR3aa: CASSSGTGQDTQYF
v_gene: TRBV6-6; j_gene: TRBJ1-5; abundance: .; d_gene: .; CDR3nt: TGTGCCAGCAGATTCGACAGCTTGAGCAATCAGCCCCAGCATTTT; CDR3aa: CASRFDSLSNQPQHF
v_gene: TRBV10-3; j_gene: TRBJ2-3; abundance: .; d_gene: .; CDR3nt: TGTGCCATCGCTAAGACTGGTGATACGCAGTATTTT; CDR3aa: CAIAKTGDTQYF
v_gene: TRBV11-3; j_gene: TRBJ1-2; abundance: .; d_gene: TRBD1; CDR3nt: TGTGCCAGCAGCTTCGGACAGGGCGATGGCTACACCTTC; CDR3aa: CASSFGQGDGYTF
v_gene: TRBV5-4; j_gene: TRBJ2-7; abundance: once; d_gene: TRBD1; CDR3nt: TGTGCCAGCAGCAGGGGGACAGGGGCGGTCGAGCAGTACTTC; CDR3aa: CASSRGTGAVEQYF
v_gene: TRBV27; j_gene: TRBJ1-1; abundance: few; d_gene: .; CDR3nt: TGTGCCAGCCGGTATCGGGGGAACACTGAAGCTTTCTTT; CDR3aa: CASRYRGNTEAFF
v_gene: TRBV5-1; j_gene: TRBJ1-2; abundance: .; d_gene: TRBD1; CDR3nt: TGCGCCAGCAGCCTTCGGGACAGTCTGGGCTACACCTTC; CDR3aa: CASSLRDSLGYTF
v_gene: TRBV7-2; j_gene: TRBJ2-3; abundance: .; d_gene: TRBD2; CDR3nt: TGTGCCAGCAGCTTCCTAGCGGGGGGGTCTGATACGCAGTATTTT; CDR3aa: CASSFLAGGSDTQYF
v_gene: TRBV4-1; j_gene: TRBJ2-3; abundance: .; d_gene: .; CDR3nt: TGCGCCAGCAGCCAAGTGTACGGGGGGCAGACAGATACGCAGTATTTT; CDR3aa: CASSQVYGGQTDTQYF
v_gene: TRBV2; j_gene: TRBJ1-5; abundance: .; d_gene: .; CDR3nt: TGTGCCAGCAGTGTTGCGGCGGAGCCCCAGCATTTT; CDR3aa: CASSVAAEPQHF
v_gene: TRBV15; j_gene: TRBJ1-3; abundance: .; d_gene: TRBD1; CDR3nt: TGTGCCACCAGCATACACAGGGGGCGGGAAGATAACACCATATATTTT; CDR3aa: CATSIHRGREDNTIYF
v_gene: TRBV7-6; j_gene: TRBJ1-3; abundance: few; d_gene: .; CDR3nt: TGTGCCAGCAGCTTTCAGAGGGCGCTTCCTGGCAGAAACACCATATATTTT; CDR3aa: CASSFQRALPGRNTIYF
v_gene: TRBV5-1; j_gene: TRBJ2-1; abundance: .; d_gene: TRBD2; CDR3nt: TGCGCCAGCAGCTTGGCCCTTGCGGGGGGCTCCTACAATGAGCAGTTCTTC; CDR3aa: CASSLALAGGSYNEQFF
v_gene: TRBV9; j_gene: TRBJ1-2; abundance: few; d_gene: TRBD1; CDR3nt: TGTGCCAGCAGCGACGACAGGGGGCCTAACTATGGCTACACCTTC; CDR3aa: CASSDDRGPNYGYTF
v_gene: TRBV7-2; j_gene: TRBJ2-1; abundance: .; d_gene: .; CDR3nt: TGTGCCAGCAGCTTAGCGCGAAGGGGGAGCAATGAGCAGTTCTTC; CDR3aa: CASSLARRGSNEQFF
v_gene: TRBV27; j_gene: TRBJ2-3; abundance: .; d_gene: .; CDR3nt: TGTGCCAGCAGTTCCGGACAGTCAGATACGCAGTATTTT; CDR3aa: CASSSGQSDTQYF
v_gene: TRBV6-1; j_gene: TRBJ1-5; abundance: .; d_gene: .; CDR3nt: TGTGCCAGCAAGGGCAGGGAATTATCAAATCAGCCCCAGCATTTT; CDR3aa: CASKGRELSNQPQHF
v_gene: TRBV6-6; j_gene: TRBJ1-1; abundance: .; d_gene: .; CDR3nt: TGTGCCAGCACCGTTGTGAGTGTCGACACTGAAGCTTTCTTT; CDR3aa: CASTVVSVDTEAFF
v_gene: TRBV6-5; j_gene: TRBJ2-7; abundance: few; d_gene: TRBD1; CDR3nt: TGTGCCAGCAGTTATTCCGGGACAGGGTACGAGCAGTACTTC; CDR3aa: CASSYSGTGYEQYF